Below are 11 T cell receptor beta chains sequenced from a single sample in a study of monozygotic twins with inflammatory bowel disease. No DNA is given; TCRdb re-called the 5' RACE reads and lists each CDR3 protein once. This specimen shows 300,000 to 350,000 distinct CDR3 sequences; the ten leading clones hold under 2.5%. Sequencing used blood. The receptors were gathered from a human donor with ulcerative colitis or Crohn's disease, or a healthy co-twin of an affected twin (not recorded which).

The J gene is TRBJ2-3, the V gene TRBV30. CDR3 size: 14 residues. Per the germline V gene, CDR1 is GTSNPN and CDR2 is SVGIG (reference sequence). The chain's CDR3 is CAWSELVSTDTQYF.

J is TRBJ2-5 and V is TRBV28; TCRdb gives TRBD1 as the D gene, but with no DNA this cannot be confirmed. The CDR3 is 13 residues long. CDR1 and CDR2 from the germline V gene are MDHEN and SYDVKM. The CDR3 reads CASSSAGMETQYF.

J is TRBJ2-1 and V is TRBV12-3 or TRBV12-4; without DNA, the TCRdb call of TRBD2 cannot be checked. The CDR3 runs 16 residues. Here the CDR3 reads CASSSVAGGDPNEQFF.

The V call is TRBV6-1, the J call TRBJ2-1; TCRdb outputs TRBD2, but without DNA this stays unchecked. CDR1 and CDR2 from the germline V gene are MNHNS and SASEGT. There are 14 residues in the CDR3. The CDR3 is CASSSIAGGNEQFF.

The chain uses TRBV5-1 and TRBJ2-2; no DNA is available, so the TRBD2 call from TCRdb remains unchecked. Germline V gives CDR1 SGHRS, CDR2 YFSETQ. The CDR3 runs 16 residues. CDR3 amino acids: CASSGTSGRYRRELFF.

V and J are TRBV2 and TRBJ2-3; TCRdb reports TRBD2, a call that lacks DNA to check it against. The CDR3 totals 17 residues. Germline CDR1 is SNHLY and CDR2 is FYNNEI. CDR3 residues: CASSHDRLAGEKDTQYF.

The gene calls are TRBV7-9 and TRBJ2-7; TCRdb picks TRBD2, but there is no DNA to check that call. CDR1 is SEHNR, CDR2 FQNEAQ, per germline (reference sequence). The CDR3 runs to 16 residues. CDR3 sequence reads: CASSIHGTSGRDEQYF.

The chain employs TRBV20-1 and TRBJ2-7. This CDR3 contains 15 residues. Germline CDR1 and CDR2: DFQATT and SNEGSKA (reference sequence). CDR3 residues: CSARGERGGPYEQYF.

The V gene is TRBV27, the J gene TRBJ2-7; TCRdb's D gene call, TRBD1, goes unchecked for lack of DNA. The CDR3 extends over 12 amino acids. Germline-derived CDR1 and CDR2 are MNHEY and SMNVEV (reference sequence). CDR3 sequence: CASRHREYEQYF.

CDR3 loop: CASSYVSSGNIQYF. V gene TRBV6-2 or TRBV6-3 combines with J gene TRBJ2-4. The CDR3 runs to 14 residues. Germline V lookup: CDR1 MNHEY, CDR2 SVGEGT.

The rearrangement links TRBV7-9 to TRBJ1-1; TCRdb reports TRBD1, a call that lacks DNA to check it against. The germline V gene encodes CDR1 SEHNR and CDR2 FQNEAQ (reference sequence). The CDR3 is made up of 13 amino acids. CDR3 residues: CASSLASDGGAFF.